Presented here are 21 T cell receptor beta chains from one specimen sequenced in a study of identical twins. MiXCR was run by TCRdb on the 5' RACE reads, yielding one entry per CDR3 protein. The data show approximately 690,000 distinct CDR3 sequences, over 5% seen once. The sequenced sample was naive T cells sorted from blood. Receptor source: a man aged 18 to 29 in good health.

This clonotype has at least ten counts. This CDR3 reads CATSRDSSGSKTQYF. DNA of the CDR3: TGTGCCACCAGCAGAGATTCCAGCGGGAGTAAGACCCAGTACTTC. V is TRBV15 and J is TRBJ2-5; 8 nucleotides agree with TRBD2. Germline CDR1 is LNHNV and CDR2 is YYDKDF (reference sequence). The CDR3 runs to 15 residues. V dropped 0 bases and J dropped 6; count of bases not matched to a gene: 6.

This clonotype was seen more than once but under ten times. The rearrangement links TRBV6-1 to TRBJ1-1; D is unclear. Trimming removed 2 bases at V and 1 base at J, with 11 bases between. This CDR3 spans 15 amino acids. Looked up from germline, CDR1 is MNHNS and CDR2 is SASEGT. The CDR3 sequence is CASSEMVRRNTEAFF. The CDR3 region has the DNA TGTGCCAGCAGTGAAATGGTCAGGAGGAACACTGAAGCTTTCTTT.

At least ten counts were recorded for this clonotype. The CDR3 nucleotides read TGTGCCAGCAGCTTGGTGACCCGACAGGGAGGCTCAGATACGCAGTATTTT. This gives the protein CASSLVTRQGGSDTQYF. The J gene is TRBJ2-3, the V gene TRBV5-5, with D possibly matching TRBD1 (7 bases). The V end lost 0 bases, the J end lost 4 bases, and 18 bases lay between the germline ends. Germline V gene data show CDR1 as SGHKS and CDR2 as YYEKEE (reference sequence). The CDR3 loop spans 17 amino acids.

This clonotype was counted many times. The chain links TRBV10-3 to TRBJ2-7, with 11 bases lining up with TRBD1. The germline CDR1 and CDR2 sequences are ENHRY and SYGVKD. This CDR3 has 16 residues. Germline trimming cut 8 bases from V and 0 bases from J; bases unmatched to any gene: 9. This CDR3 reads CAIPDRGLSSSYEQYV. CDR3 DNA: TGTGCCATCCCGGACAGGGGGCTCTCCAGCTCCTACGAGCAGTACGTC.

This clonotype appeared once. A read error is possible here, since a much larger clone lies one base away. The V and J genes are TRBV6-2 or TRBV6-3 and TRBJ2-7, with D possibly matching TRBD1 (6 bases). This CDR3 has 13 residues. Germline values: CDR1 MNHEY, CDR2 SVGEGT. The CDR3 is CPSSSGQFYEQYF. In nucleotides, the CDR3 is TGTCCCAGCAGTTCTGGACAGTTCTACGAGCAGTACTTC.

This clonotype was seen repeatedly, ten times or more. The chain has TRBV9 and TRBJ2-1; 10 nucleotides match TRBD2. The ends lost 2 bases at V and 1 base at J; junction bases unmatched: 9. The length of the CDR3 is 18 residues. Germline values: CDR1 SGDLS, CDR2 YYNGEE. The CDR3 here is CASSVLSGRAGSYNEQFF. CDR3 nucleotides: TGTGCCAGCAGCGTTTTGAGCGGGAGGGCCGGTTCCTACAATGAGCAGTTCTTC.

The table lists this clonotype with a few counts. The chain employs TRBV7-7 and TRBJ2-5; no reliable D call. Germline assignment: CDR1 SSHAT and CDR2 FNYEAQ (reference sequence). V dropped 5 bases and J dropped 4 bases, with 17 bases sitting between them. This CDR3 is 15 amino acids long. The CDR3, as DNA: TGTGCCAGCAGCCCGTCGGTTTCTGGGTCAGAGACCCAGTACTTC. Translation gives CASSPSVSGSETQYF. Full variable domain (rest looked up from reference TRBV7-7 and TRBJ2-5): GAGVSQSPRYKVTKRGQDVTLRCDPISSHATLYWYQQALGQGPEFLTYFNYEAQPDKSGLPSDRFSAERPEGSISTLTIQRTEQRDSAMYRCASSPSVSGSETQYFGPGTRLLVL.

This clonotype has a handful of counts. The chain recombines TRBV28 with TRBJ1-6; 8 bases are shared with TRBD1. V lost 8 bases, J lost 4 bases, and 22 bases stayed unmatched. The CDR3 is made up of 20 amino acids. Germline CDR1 and CDR2: MDHEN and SYDVKM. CDR3 nucleotides: TGTGCCAGCGGAGGGATAACAGGGACAGGTGATAAGATGTATAATTCACCCCTCCACTTT. The encoded protein is CASGGITGTGDKMYNSPLHF.

The rearrangement joins TRBV7-8 to TRBJ2-1; perhaps TRBD2 as D (6 bases). V was cut by 2 bases and J by 10 bases, with 15 bases left in between. Germline V gives CDR1 SGHVS, CDR2 FQNEAQ. The CDR3 totals 14 residues. CDR3 DNA sequence: TGTGCCAGCAGCTTAATTAGGGACTCTGTCGAGCAGTTCTTC. As protein: CASSLIRDSVEQFF. Full variable domain (outside the CDR3, taken from reference TRBV7-8 and TRBJ2-1): GAGVSQSPRYKVAKRGQDVALRCDPISGHVSLFWYQQALGQGPEFLTYFQNEAQLDKSGLPSDRFFAERPEGSVSTLKIQRTQQEDSAVYLCASSLIRDSVEQFFGPGTRLTVL.

The rearrangement links TRBV6-2 or TRBV6-3 to TRBJ2-5; D is possibly TRBD1 or TRBD2 (5 bases each). The CDR3 is made up of 16 amino acids. Germline CDR1 and CDR2: MNHEY and SVGEGT. The V gene lost 0 bases and the J gene lost 1 base, with 12 bases spanning the gap. As DNA, the CDR3 is TGTGCCAGCAGTTACTCGGGAGAGGGGCCCCAAGAGACCCAGTACTTC. This gives the protein CASSYSGEGPQETQYF.

This clonotype was seen repeatedly, ten times or more. The V call is TRBV20-1, the J call TRBJ2-2, with a tentative D call TRBD1 (5 bases). The CDR3 length is 15 residues. V dropped 5 bases and J dropped 0 bases, with 13 bases sitting between them. Germline V lookup: CDR1 DFQATT, CDR2 SNEGSKA (reference sequence). The CDR3 spells CSAGAGKANTGELFF. CDR3 bases: TGCAGTGCTGGAGCAGGGAAGGCGAACACCGGGGAGCTGTTTTTT.

This clonotype was counted only a few times. The V call is TRBV7-9, the J call TRBJ1-4; maybe TRBD1 (5 bases). Per germline, CDR1 SEHNR and CDR2 FQNEAQ (reference sequence). This CDR3 contains 17 residues. Between the trimmed V and J ends, which lost 4 bases and 1 base, there was a span of 16 bases. This chain's CDR3 is CASSSQSDRGTNEKLFF. The CDR3 DNA is TGTGCCAGCAGCTCCCAGTCCGACAGAGGAACTAATGAAAAACTGTTTTTT.

In this sample, this clonotype turned up a few times. J is TRBJ2-2 and V is TRBV24-1, with 12 bases matching TRBD2. With 6 bases clipped from V and 6 bases from J, the junction kept 7 bases outside the gene matches. Germline V CDR1 and CDR2: KGHDR, SFDVKD. The CDR3 extends over 16 amino acids. The CDR3 DNA sequence: TGTGCCACCAGTTTGACTAGCGGGAGAAGCGCCGGGGAGCTGTTTTTT. Its protein is CATSLTSGRSAGELFF.

Many counts were recorded for this clonotype. The V gene is TRBV6-5, the J gene TRBJ2-7; D not certain. This CDR3 spans 14 amino acids. CDR1 MNHEY and CDR2 SVGAGI come from the germline V gene. V lost 3 bases to trimming and J lost 2 bases, with 11 bases between them. DNA of the CDR3: TGTGCCAGCAGTTATGGTCGGGTCCCCTACGAGCAGTACTTC. Translating gives CASSYGRVPYEQYF.

In its sample, this clonotype was seen many times. The genes are TRBV29-1 and TRBJ1-1, with D hard to call. This CDR3 has 13 amino acids. CDR1 SQVTM and CDR2 ANQGSEA come from the germline V gene. The V end was cut by 5 bases, the J end by 1 base, with 11 bases between. DNA of the CDR3: TGCAGCGTTTCCCCTTTGACGAACACTGAAGCTTTCTTT. The encoded protein is CSVSPLTNTEAFF.

Ten or more counts support this clonotype. It may be a read error: a sequence one base away is much more abundant. The genes are TRBV12-3 or TRBV12-4 and TRBJ1-2, with D perhaps TRBD1 (5 bases). Trimming removed 1 base from V and 4 bases from J, with 7 bases in between. There are 13 residues in the CDR3. CDR3 residues: CASSLEGSYGYTF. DNA for the CDR3: TGTGCCAGCAGTTTAGAGGGGAGCTATGGCTACACCTTC.

This clonotype came up many times. The CDR3 coding sequence is TGTGCCAGCAGCTACAAACCGCCTGGGACAGTAAATATTTGGACCCAGTACTTC. Its translation: CASSYKPPGTVNIWTQYF. The chain links TRBV11-2 to TRBJ2-5, with 7 bases that match TRBD1. This CDR3 comprises 18 residues. Looked up from germline, CDR1 is SGHAT and CDR2 is FQNNGV. Trimming at V came to 4 bases and at J to 7 bases, leaving 21 bases not matched to a gene. Full variable domain (outside the CDR3, taken from reference TRBV11-2 and TRBJ2-5): EAGVAQSPRYKIIEKRQSVAFWCNPISGHATLYWYQQILGQGPKLLIQFQNNGVVDDSQLPKDRFSAERLKGVDSTLKIQPAKLEDSAVYLCASSYKPPGTVNIWTQYFGPGTRLLVL.

This clonotype has at least ten counts. The V gene is TRBV10-3, the J gene TRBJ1-2, with 9 bases identical to TRBD1. Losses at the gene ends were 7 bases for V and 4 bases for J; bases not matched to a gene: 7. The germline V gene encodes CDR1 ENHRY and CDR2 SYGVKD. The CDR3 length is 14 residues. The CDR3, as DNA: TGTGCCATCACCCCAGGACAGGGGTTCTATGGCTACACCTTC. Residues: CAITPGQGFYGYTF.

V and J are TRBV5-4 and TRBJ2-1, with 7 bases that match TRBD1. V lost 4 bases, J lost 0 bases, and 7 bases stayed unmatched. CDR3 size: 16 residues. Germline CDR1 reads SGHNT; CDR2 reads YYREEE (reference sequence). The CDR3 coding sequence is TGTGCCAGCAGCAAAGGGACAGCGATCTCCTACAATGAGCAGTTCTTC. It encodes CASSKGTAISYNEQFF.

This clonotype was seen a handful of times. The rearrangement uses TRBV28 and TRBJ2-7, with D tentatively TRBD1 or TRBD2 (5 bases each). V lost 3 bases, J lost 2 bases, and 14 bases lay in between. This CDR3 contains 15 residues. Per germline, CDR1 MDHEN and CDR2 SYDVKM. The CDR3 nucleotides are TGTGCCAGCAGTTTTGGGGGTCCGGCAACCTACGAGCAGTACTTC. This translates into CASSFGGPATYEQYF.

Many counts were recorded for this clonotype. This chain connects TRBV24-1 to TRBJ2-2; 7 nucleotides match TRBD2. The trim removed 3 bases at V and 5 bases at J, leaving 2 bases unmatched. The germline gives CDR1 KGHDR, CDR2 SFDVKD. This CDR3 has 14 amino acids. The CDR3 spells CATSDLGGTGELFF. The CDR3 nucleotides read TGTGCCACCAGTGATCTGGGGGGGACCGGGGAGCTGTTTTTT.